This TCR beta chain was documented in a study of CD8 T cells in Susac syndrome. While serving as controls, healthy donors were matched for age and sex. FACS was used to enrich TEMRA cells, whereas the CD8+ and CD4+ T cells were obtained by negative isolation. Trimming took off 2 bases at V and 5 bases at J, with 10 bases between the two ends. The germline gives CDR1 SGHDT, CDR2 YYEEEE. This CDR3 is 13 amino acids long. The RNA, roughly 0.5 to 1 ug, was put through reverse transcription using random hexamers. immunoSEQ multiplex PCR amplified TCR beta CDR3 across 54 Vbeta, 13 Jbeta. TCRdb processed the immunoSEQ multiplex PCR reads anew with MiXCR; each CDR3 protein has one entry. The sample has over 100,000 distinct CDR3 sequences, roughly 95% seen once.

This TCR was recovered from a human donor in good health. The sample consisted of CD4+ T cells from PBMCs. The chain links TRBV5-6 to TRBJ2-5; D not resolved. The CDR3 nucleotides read TGTGCCAGCAGCTTAGGGTGGTCGGAGACCCAGTACTTC. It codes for CASSLGWSETQYF.